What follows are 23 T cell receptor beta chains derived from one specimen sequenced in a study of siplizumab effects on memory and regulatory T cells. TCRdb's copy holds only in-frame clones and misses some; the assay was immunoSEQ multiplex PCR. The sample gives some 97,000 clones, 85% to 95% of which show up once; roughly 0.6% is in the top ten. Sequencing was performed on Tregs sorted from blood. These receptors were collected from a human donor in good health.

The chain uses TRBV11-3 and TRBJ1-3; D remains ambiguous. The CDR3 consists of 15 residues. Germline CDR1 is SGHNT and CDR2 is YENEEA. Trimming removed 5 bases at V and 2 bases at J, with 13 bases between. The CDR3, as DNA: TGTGCCAGCAGCGCAACGGGTTTGGCTGGAAACACCATATATTTT. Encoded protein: CASSATGLAGNTIYF.

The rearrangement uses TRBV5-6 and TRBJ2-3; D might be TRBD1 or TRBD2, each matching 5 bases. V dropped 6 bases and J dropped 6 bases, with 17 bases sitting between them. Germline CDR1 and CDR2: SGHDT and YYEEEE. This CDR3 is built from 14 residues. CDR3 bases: TGTGCCAGCACCCAAGGGGCGGGCCTGGATACGCAGTATTTT. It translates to CASTQGAGLDTQYF.

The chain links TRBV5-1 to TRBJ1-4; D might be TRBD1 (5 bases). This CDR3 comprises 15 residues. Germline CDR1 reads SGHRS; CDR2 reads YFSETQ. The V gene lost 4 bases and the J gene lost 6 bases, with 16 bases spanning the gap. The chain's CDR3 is CASSDRASGHEKLFF. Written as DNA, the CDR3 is TGCGCCAGCAGCGATAGGGCCTCGGGGCATGAAAAACTGTTTTTT.

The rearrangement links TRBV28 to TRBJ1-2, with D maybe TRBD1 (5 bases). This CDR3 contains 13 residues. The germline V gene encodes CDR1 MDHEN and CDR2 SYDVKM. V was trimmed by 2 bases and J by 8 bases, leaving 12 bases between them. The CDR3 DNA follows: TGTGCCAGCAGTTTAGGGCAGGGATACGGCTACACCTTC. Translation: CASSLGQGYGYTF.

CDR3 residues: CASSPLGQMNTEAFF. The DNA for the CDR3 is TGTGCCAGCAGCCCCCTAGGACAGATGAACACTGAAGCTTTCTTT. The V gene is TRBV4-2, the J gene TRBJ1-1, with D possibly being TRBD1 (6 bases). The V gene's germline CDR1 is LGHNA and CDR2 YNFKEQ. Trimming removed 4 bases at V and 0 bases at J, with 12 bases between. CDR3 size: 15 residues.

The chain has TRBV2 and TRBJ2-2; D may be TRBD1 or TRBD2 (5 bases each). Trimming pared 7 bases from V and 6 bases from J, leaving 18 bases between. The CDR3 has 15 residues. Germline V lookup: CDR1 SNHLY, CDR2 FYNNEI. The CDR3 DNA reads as TGTGCCAGCATGTGGGGGACCGGTAACCCCGGGGAGCTGTTTTTT. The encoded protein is CASMWGTGNPGELFF.

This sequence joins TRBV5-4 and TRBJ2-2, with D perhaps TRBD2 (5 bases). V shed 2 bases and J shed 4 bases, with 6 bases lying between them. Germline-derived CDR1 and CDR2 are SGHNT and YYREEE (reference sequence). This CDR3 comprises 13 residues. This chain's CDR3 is CASSLEGTGELFF. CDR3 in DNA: TGTGCCAGCAGCTTAGAGGGCACCGGGGAGCTGTTTTTT.

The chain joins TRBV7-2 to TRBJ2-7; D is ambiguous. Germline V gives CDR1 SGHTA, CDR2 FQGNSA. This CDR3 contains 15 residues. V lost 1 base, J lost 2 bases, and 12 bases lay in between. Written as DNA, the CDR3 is TGTGCCAGCAGCTTAGGCACGTTTGGAGCCTACGAGCAGTACTTC. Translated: CASSLGTFGAYEQYF.

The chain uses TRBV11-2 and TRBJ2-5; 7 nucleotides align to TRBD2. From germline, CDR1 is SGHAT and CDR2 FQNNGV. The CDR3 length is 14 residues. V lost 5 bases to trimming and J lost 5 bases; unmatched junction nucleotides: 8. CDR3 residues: CASSPGGYGETQYF. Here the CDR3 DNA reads TGTGCCAGCAGCCCGGGGGGATACGGGGAGACCCAGTACTTC.

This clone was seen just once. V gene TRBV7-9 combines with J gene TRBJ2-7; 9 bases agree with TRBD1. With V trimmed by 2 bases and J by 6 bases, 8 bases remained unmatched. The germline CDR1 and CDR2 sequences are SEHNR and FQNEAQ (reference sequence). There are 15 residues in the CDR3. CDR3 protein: CASSLRDRAIVEQYF. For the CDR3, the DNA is TGTGCCAGCAGCTTAAGGGACAGGGCAATCGTCGAGCAGTACTTC.

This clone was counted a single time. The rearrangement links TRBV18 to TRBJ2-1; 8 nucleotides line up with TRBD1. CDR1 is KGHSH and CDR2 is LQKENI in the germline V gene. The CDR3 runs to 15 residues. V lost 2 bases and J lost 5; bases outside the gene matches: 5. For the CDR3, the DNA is TGTGCCAGCTCACCATCCCAGGGGGCAAACAATGAGCAGTTCTTC. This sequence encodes CASSPSQGANNEQFF.

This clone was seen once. CDR3 nucleotides: TGCAGCGTGCTCGGACTGGAGTACTACGAGCAGTACTTC. Protein: CSVLGLEYYEQYF. The chain couples TRBV29-1 to TRBJ2-7; maybe TRBD2 (5 bases). V lost 6 bases to trimming and J lost 3 bases, with 15 bases between them. Germline V gene lookup returns CDR1 SQVTM and CDR2 ANQGSEA. This CDR3 spans 13 amino acids.

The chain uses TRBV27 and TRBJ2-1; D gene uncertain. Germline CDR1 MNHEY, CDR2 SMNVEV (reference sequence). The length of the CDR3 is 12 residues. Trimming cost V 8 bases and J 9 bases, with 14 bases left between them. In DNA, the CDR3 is TGTGCCAGCGGCTTAGCAGGTGGTGAGCAGTTCTTC. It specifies CASGLAGGEQFF.

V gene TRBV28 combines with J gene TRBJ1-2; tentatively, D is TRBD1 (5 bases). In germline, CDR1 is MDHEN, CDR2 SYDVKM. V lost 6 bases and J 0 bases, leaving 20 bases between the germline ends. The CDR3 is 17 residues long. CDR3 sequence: CASRNPGRQEANYGYTF. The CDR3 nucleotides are TGTGCCAGCAGGAACCCGGGACGCCAGGAAGCTAACTATGGCTACACCTTC.

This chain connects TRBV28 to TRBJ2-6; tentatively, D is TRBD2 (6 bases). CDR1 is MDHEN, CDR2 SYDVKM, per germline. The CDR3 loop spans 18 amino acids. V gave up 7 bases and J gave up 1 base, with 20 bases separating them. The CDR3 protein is CASTPSGGYLSGANVLTF. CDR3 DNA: TGTGCCAGCACCCCTTCCGGGGGTTACCTATCTGGGGCCAACGTCCTGACTTTC.

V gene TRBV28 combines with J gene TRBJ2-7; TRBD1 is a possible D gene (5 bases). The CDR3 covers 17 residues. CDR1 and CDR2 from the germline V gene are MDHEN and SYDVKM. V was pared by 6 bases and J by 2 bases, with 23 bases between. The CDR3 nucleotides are TGTGCCAGCAGCCATGAAAGGGTCCGGACACTGACCTACGAGCAGTACTTC. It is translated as CASSHERVRTLTYEQYF.

The DNA for the CDR3 is TGTGCCAGCAGTAACAATGAGCAGTTCTTC. Protein: CASSNNEQFF. The rearrangement uses TRBV2 and TRBJ2-1; D unresolved. CDR1 SNHLY and CDR2 FYNNEI come from the germline V gene. The CDR3 contains 10 residues. With 5 bases removed from V and 5 bases from J, the gap between germline ends came to 1 base.

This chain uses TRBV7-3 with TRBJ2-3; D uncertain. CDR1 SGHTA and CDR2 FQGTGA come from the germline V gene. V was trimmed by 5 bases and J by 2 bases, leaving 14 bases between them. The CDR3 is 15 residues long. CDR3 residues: CASSQGQINTDTQYF. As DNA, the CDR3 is TGTGCCAGCAGCCAAGGGCAGATCAACACAGATACGCAGTATTTT.

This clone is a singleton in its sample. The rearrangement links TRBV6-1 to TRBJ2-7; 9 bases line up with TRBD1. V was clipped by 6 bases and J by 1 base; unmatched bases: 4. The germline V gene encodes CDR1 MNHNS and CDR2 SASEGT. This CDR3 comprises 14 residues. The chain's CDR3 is CASRKDRGSYEQYF. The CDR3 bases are TGTGCCAGCAGGAAGGACAGGGGATCCTACGAGCAGTACTTC.

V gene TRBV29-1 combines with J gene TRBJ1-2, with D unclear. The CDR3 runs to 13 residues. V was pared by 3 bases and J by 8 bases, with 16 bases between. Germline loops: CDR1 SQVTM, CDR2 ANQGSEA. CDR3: CSVDAGDLRGYTF. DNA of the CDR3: TGCAGCGTTGACGCCGGGGATCTTAGAGGCTACACCTTC.

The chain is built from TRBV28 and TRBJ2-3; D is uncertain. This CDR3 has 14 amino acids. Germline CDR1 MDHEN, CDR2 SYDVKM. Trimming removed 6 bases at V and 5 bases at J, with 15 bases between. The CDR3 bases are TGTGCCAGCAGCTACCCGTCTAGAGGAGATACGCAGTATTTT. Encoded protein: CASSYPSRGDTQYF.

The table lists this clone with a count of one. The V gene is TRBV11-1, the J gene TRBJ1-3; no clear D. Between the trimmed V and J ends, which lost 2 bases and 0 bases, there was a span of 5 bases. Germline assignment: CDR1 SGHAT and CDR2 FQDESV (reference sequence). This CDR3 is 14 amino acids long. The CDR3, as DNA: TGTGCCAGCAGCTTATTTGACTCTGGAAACACCATATATTTT. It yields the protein CASSLFDSGNTIYF.

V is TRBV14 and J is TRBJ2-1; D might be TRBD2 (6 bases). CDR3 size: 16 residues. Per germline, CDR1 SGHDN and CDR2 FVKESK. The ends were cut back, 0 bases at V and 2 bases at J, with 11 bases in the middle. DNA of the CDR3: TGTGCCAGCAGCCAAGAATCGACTAGTGCCTACAATGAGCAGTTCTTC. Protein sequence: CASSQESTSAYNEQFF.